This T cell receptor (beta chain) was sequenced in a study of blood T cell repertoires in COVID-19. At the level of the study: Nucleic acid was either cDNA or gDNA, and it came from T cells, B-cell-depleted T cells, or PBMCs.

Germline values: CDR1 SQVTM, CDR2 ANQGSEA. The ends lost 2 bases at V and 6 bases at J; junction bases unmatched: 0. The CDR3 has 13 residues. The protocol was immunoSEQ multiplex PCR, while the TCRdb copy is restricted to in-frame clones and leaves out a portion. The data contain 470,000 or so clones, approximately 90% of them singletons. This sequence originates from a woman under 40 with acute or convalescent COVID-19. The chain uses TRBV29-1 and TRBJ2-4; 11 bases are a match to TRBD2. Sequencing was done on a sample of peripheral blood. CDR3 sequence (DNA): TGCAGCGTTGAACTAGCGGGGGGAAACATTCAGTACTTC. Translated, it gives CSVELAGGNIQYF.